The source of this T cell receptor beta chain is a study of shared clonotypes between healthy human individuals (TCRdb year 2020). Context from the whole study: Three men and two women, aged 18 to 49 years, made up the cohort. For each donor, CD4 naive and CD4 memory were each run on three plates, CD8 naive on two plates, and CD8 memory on one plate. The study deeply sequenced blood TCR repertoires of about five healthy adults to estimate repertoire size and the extent of clonotype sharing between individuals. Libraries were prepared and TCR repertoires were sequenced by different laboratories using diverse techniques, in order to increase sequencing depth and limit assay-specific biases. Between about 0.9 and 9 billion PBMCs per donor were obtained by leukapheresis.

Per the germline V gene, LGHNA is the CDR1 and YNFKEQ is the CDR2. At the junction V is shortened by 0 bases and J by 4 bases; bases outside the gene matches: 2. The CDR3 covers 15 residues, taking in both the cysteine and the phenylalanine. Just the 45-base CDR3 DNA is kept, in frame starting at base 1. Remarks on this clone: This receptor's antigen is unknown. No base-level quality is on record; no much larger clone is a single base apart.

Points the paper makes about the study in general: Pairwise subsampling indicated that sequencing depth was expected to affect the degree of clonotype sharing among donors. Compared with non-shared clonotypes, the clonotypes found in all four sorted-subset donors had higher generation probabilities. Rarefaction of sorted-subset datasets indicated incomplete sequencing despite the large sequencing depth. Sampling was restricted to blood, and TCR repertoires in tissue are likely to differ from TCR repertoires in blood. The small number of donors limited the genetic and exposure-history diversity represented. Larger estimated clonotype richness was generally found for naive subsets than for memory subsets. When several donors were compared, the shared fraction of clonotypes was around 4.6% for naive CD4, about 4% for naive CD8, 2.3% for memory CD4, and about 0.36% for memory CD8.

TCR CDR3 regions were amplified from genomic DNA by multiplex PCR using the deep immunoSEQ assay. For each cell subset, the extracted genomic DNA was distributed evenly across all wells of several immunoSEQ 96-well plates, and each plate served as one replicate. For sorted subsets, around 0.2 ug genomic DNA, equal to about 30,000 T cell genomes, was loaded into each replicate PCR. The purified libraries were quantified using a Qubit 3.0 fluorometer, sized with a Bioanalyzer 2100, and then quantified again using the KAPA Library Quantification kit. A separate single-read 150-cycle Illumina NextSeq 550 flow cell was used to sequence each immunoSEQ 96-well plate. Per the authors' processing: Because the immunoSEQ output included only junctional sequences and no quality scores, the filtering could not be the same as the filtering used for full-length reads. To assign V/J genes and CDR3, sequences were annotated against IMGT germline references using PyIR, a Python wrapper for IgBLAST v1.9. Reads were filtered out if the reads had weak V/J assignments (E-value above 1e-6), no CDR3, stop codons, out-of-frame junctions, or ambiguous translated residues. V3J clonotypes were defined by identical inferred V gene, J gene, and CDR3 amino acid sequence. Percentage overlap between repertoires was computed as shared unique clonotypes divided by the size of the smaller repertoire. RTK rarefaction, the Chao1 estimator, and Recon v2.1 estimates of unobserved clonotypes were used to assess repertoire richness. Generation probabilities were computed with OLGA for all TCRbeta clonotypes obtained by the gDNA method from a handful of donors. Here the immuneACCESS table is served through TCRdb, limited to in-frame sequences with V and J called. Missing clones are a known gap in these copies; in checked studies unresolved V genes cover under half, and the rest lacks a known reason. D and trimming were read from the DNA, whereas the V and J calls and clone size are those reported in that table. Present in this sample are 1,500,000 or so clones, just under 99% of which were seen just once. The top ten clones comprise 0.36% of the sample.

The donors were healthy, HIV-negative adults who had no recently reported acute infections or vaccinations. All donors were Caucasian adults living in Nashville, Tennessee, USA. CD4+ T cells were enriched by magnetic negative selection, after which naive cells were positively selected on CD45RA and the negative fraction was taken as the memory subset. After blood collection by leukapheresis, PBMCs were isolated using Ficoll-Histopaque density gradient centrifugation and then cryopreserved in the vapor phase of liquid nitrogen. Purity and quantity of every magnetically sorted T cell population were checked by analytical flow cytometry. Each sorted fraction had its genomic DNA isolated and then quantified by UV absorbance on a Nanodrop 2000c.

This receptor chain uses TRBV4-2 and TRBJ2-5; 10 nucleotides in the junction match TRBD2. The source is a man aged 25 to 45 in good health. Material: naive CD4+ T cells sorted from blood. Taken with the paper, the label for cell subset or site translates to: CD45RA+ positively selected. The CDR3 region has the sequence CASSQDRLAGETQYF. The bases are TGTGCCAGCAGCCAAGATCGACTAGCGGGAGAGACCCAGTACTTC.